Here is one TCR beta chain with its context. The target antigen is unknown. Sequencing used immunoSEQ multiplex PCR; TCRdb keeps in-frame clones, though not all of them. The sample carries 85,000 to 110,000 clones, 80% to 90% recorded once. Germline trimming cut 5 bases from V and 6 bases from J; bases unmatched to any gene: 4. The length of the CDR3 is 13 residues. CDR1 is MNHEY and CDR2 is SMNVEV in the germline V gene (reference sequence). These data belong to a study of T cell responses to AZD1222 COVID-19 vaccine. Points from the study as a whole: With dominance at 160-218 and 743-854, vaccine-associated CD4 TCRs spanned spike.

The genes are TRBV27 and TRBJ1-2; 9 bases line up with TRBD1. The sequence came from an adult in good health. Sequencing was performed on peripheral blood, taken on day 0 of AZD1222 vaccination. CDR3 bases: TGTGCCAGCAGTGACCGGGACAGGGATGGCTACACCTTC. Amino acids: CASSDRDRDGYTF.